Shown below are 16 T cell receptor beta chains from a single sample sequenced in a study of PD-1 blockade in classical Hodgkin lymphoma. The table came from immunoSEQ multiplex PCR; TCRdb's copy has only in-frame clones and leaves some out. The sample shows approximately 15,000 clones, 89% of them seen only once. Time point here: cycle 4 day 1 (C4D1), after 5 to 7 weeks of nivolumab. Following autologous stem cell transplantation, relapse occurred in every patient, and exposure to brentuximab vedotin varied. The authors enriched CD8+ T cells from thawed PBMCs via magnetic negative selection. The source material was CD8+ T cells from blood, sampled before the fourth cycle of nivolumab. The receptors were sampled from a human donor with classical Hodgkin lymphoma.

The chain has TRBV14 and TRBJ2-3; D is ambiguous. Per germline, CDR1 SGHDN and CDR2 FVKESK. Trimming removed 3 bases from V and 1 base from J, with 2 bases in between. CDR3 length: 12 residues. CDR3 DNA sequence: TGTGCCAGCAGCCATCGCACAGATACGCAGTATTTT. This codes for CASSHRTDTQYF. Full variable domain (missing parts from reference TRBV14 and TRBJ2-3): EAGVTQFPSHSVIEKGQTVTLRCDPISGHDNLYWYRRVMGKEIKFLLHFVKESKQDESGMPNNRFLAERTGGTYSTLKVQPAELEDSGVYFCASSHRTDTQYFGPGTRLTVL.

V is TRBV27 and J is TRBJ2-7; D gene ambiguous. Germline V gives CDR1 MNHEY, CDR2 SMNVEV (reference sequence). Between the trimmed V and J ends, which lost 3 bases and 2 bases, there was a span of 8 bases. This CDR3 contains 13 residues. CDR3 DNA: TGTGCCAGCAGTTTGAGCCCCGCCTACGAGCAGTACTTC. This translates into CASSLSPAYEQYF.

This sequence joins TRBV28 and TRBJ1-5; D gene ambiguous. Between the trimmed V and J ends, which lost 3 bases and 3 bases, there was a span of 3 bases. The CDR3 length is 12 residues. From germline, CDR1 is MDHEN and CDR2 SYDVKM. The CDR3 sequence is CASSFHNQPQHF. Here the CDR3 DNA reads TGTGCCAGCAGTTTTCACAATCAGCCCCAGCATTTT.

The gene calls are TRBV2 and TRBJ2-7; TRBD1 might be the D (6 bases). This CDR3 spans 14 amino acids. Trimming removed 6 bases at V and 4 bases at J, with 16 bases between. The germline gives CDR1 SNHLY, CDR2 FYNNEI. This CDR3 reads CASSPTVTGYEQYF. Written as DNA, the CDR3 is TGTGCCAGCAGCCCGACGGTGACAGGTTACGAGCAGTACTTC.

The gene calls are TRBV7-8 and TRBJ2-5; perhaps TRBD2 as D (7 bases). V gave up 8 bases and J gave up 5 bases, with 18 bases separating them. This CDR3 has 14 amino acids. The germline CDR1 and CDR2 sequences are SGHVS and FQNEAQ. The CDR3 DNA sequence: TGTGCCAGCGATCTTGGGGGGGCCTTTGAGACCCAGTACTTC. Its translation is CASDLGGAFETQYF.

This clone has just one count. The chain carries TRBV5-1 and TRBJ2-2; D ambiguous. The ends were cut back, 0 bases at V and 7 bases at J, with 10 bases in the middle. The CDR3 is 14 residues long. The germline V gene encodes CDR1 SGHRS and CDR2 YFSETQ. The CDR3 loop is CASSLEQNDGELFF. In nucleotides, the CDR3 is TGCGCCAGCAGCTTGGAACAGAACGACGGGGAGCTGTTTTTT.

The gene calls are TRBV30 and TRBJ2-3; D unclear. Per the germline V gene, CDR1 is GTSNPN and CDR2 is SVGIG (reference sequence). This CDR3 is 15 amino acids long. V lost 0 bases, J lost 3 bases, and 13 bases lay in between. The CDR3 DNA reads as TGTGCCTGGAGTGTTGGGGTTTTGGCGACAGATACGCAGTATTTT. Its protein is CAWSVGVLATDTQYF.

A word on this clone: The final CDR3 position lacks the conserved phenylalanine or tryptophan, pointing to a likely read error. The CDR3: CASSQDQGAAYGYTL. The CDR3 nucleotides read TGCGCCAGCAGCCAAGATCAGGGGGCGGCCTATGGCTACACCCTC. The chain joins TRBV4-1 to TRBJ1-2; TRBD1 aligns across 8 bases. The V segment lost 0 bases and the J segment 4 bases; nucleotides outside the gene matches: 4. The CDR3 sequence is 15 residues long. The V gene's germline CDR1 is MGHRA and CDR2 YSYEKL.

The genes are TRBV9 and TRBJ2-1, with D tentatively TRBD1 (5 bases). In germline, CDR1 is SGDLS, CDR2 YYNGEE. This CDR3 has 15 residues. The V gene lost 4 bases and the J gene lost 0 bases, with 11 bases spanning the gap. The CDR3 DNA is TGTGCCAGCAGCAGACGACAGAACTCCTACAATGAGCAGTTCTTC. It codes for CASSRRQNSYNEQFF.

The chain couples TRBV4-2 to TRBJ2-1; weak D call: TRBD2 (6 bases). Germline CDR1 reads LGHNA; CDR2 reads YNFKEQ. The V gene lost 0 bases and the J gene lost 6 bases, with 15 bases spanning the gap. The CDR3 runs to 16 residues. The CDR3 sequence: CASSQEMGGAVNEQFF. The CDR3 DNA sequence: TGTGCCAGCAGCCAAGAAATGGGGGGAGCGGTCAATGAGCAGTTCTTC.

The genes are TRBV5-6 and TRBJ2-7; D is unresolved. Between the trimmed V and J ends, which lost 4 bases and 0 bases, there was a span of 11 bases. The germline CDR1 and CDR2 sequences are SGHDT and YYEEEE. CDR3 length: 14 amino acids. The CDR3 loop is CASSGPWGSYEQYF. The DNA for the CDR3 is TGTGCCAGCAGCGGACCCTGGGGCTCCTACGAGCAGTACTTC.

The chain recombines TRBV6-5 with TRBJ1-1; 8 bases match TRBD1. Germline trimming cut 6 bases from V and 4 bases from J; bases unmatched to any gene: 4. Germline loops: CDR1 MNHEY, CDR2 SVGAGI. The CDR3 extends over 13 amino acids. The CDR3 nucleotides read TGTGCCAGCAGCCGAGACAGGGGCACTGAAGCTTTCTTT. This encodes CASSRDRGTEAFF.

This rearrangement joins TRBV11-2 to TRBJ1-2; 7 bases fit TRBD1. The CDR3 contains 15 residues. J lost 4 bases, V lost 1 base, and 6 bases had no gene match. Germline CDR1 is SGHAT and CDR2 is FQNNGV. The CDR3 loop is CASSLGTGGFYGYTF. CDR3 nucleotides: TGTGCCAGCAGCTTAGGGACAGGAGGATTCTATGGCTACACCTTC.

This clone was found once. J is TRBJ2-2 and V is TRBV28, with TRBD2 matching over 13 bases. This CDR3 region has 20 residues. The V gene end was trimmed by 3 bases and the J gene end by 0 bases; junction bases not matched to a gene: 10. CDR1 is MDHEN, CDR2 SYDVKM, per germline. The CDR3 region is CASSFEGLAGHAPNTGELFF. DNA for the CDR3: TGTGCCAGCAGTTTTGAGGGACTAGCGGGGCATGCGCCGAACACCGGGGAGCTGTTTTTT. Full variable domain (missing parts from reference TRBV28 and TRBJ2-2): DVKVTQSSRYLVKRTGEKVFLECVQDMDHENMFWYRQDPGLGLRLIYFSYDVKMKEKGDIPEGYSVSREKKERFSLILESASTNQTSMYLCASSFEGLAGHAPNTGELFFGEGSRLTVL.

The CDR3 loop reads CASSLRGQGDSNQPQHF. CDR3 nucleotide sequence: TGTGCCAGCAGTTTAAGGGGTCAGGGAGATAGCAATCAGCCCCAGCATTTT. This rearrangement joins TRBV27 to TRBJ1-5; TRBD1 might be the D (5 bases). Germline assignment: CDR1 MNHEY and CDR2 SMNVEV (reference sequence). The V gene lost 2 bases and the J gene lost 0 bases, with 14 bases spanning the gap. The CDR3 covers 17 residues.

The chain uses TRBV10-2 and TRBJ2-2; a weak D match, TRBD2 (5 bases). Germline V gene data show CDR1 as WSHSY and CDR2 as SAAADI. The CDR3 is made up of 12 amino acids. The V end was cut by 8 bases, the J end by 4 bases, with 8 bases between. In DNA, the CDR3 is TGCGCCAGCCGAGGGCTCACCGGGGAGCTGTTTTTT. This encodes CASRGLTGELFF.